The T cell receptor beta chain under discussion was sequenced for a study of human T cells and chemical hapten exposure. Specified time point: pre-sensitization, week 0. Stated treatment: therapeutic diphenylcyclopropenone sensitization with weekly scalp DPC. The library tagged each cDNA molecule with unique molecular identifiers. TCRdb reprocessed the RACE reads via MiXCR and lists one record per CDR3 protein. The repertoire holds about 180,000 distinct CDR3 sequences, with around 30% as singletons. This clonotype was seen a few times. V shed 5 bases, J shed 5 bases, and the junction held 8 bases outside the gene matches. CDR3 length: 16 amino acids.

The TCR comes from a woman aged 25 to 39 with alopecia areata. Some clones in this sample may be carry-over from other donors' samples. This specimen was whole blood, taken in connection with sensitization to the hapten diphenylcyclopropenone (DPC). The rearrangement uses TRBV12-3 or TRBV12-4 and TRBJ2-2; 10 bases agree with TRBD1. This chain's CDR3 is CASSPRTGGRTGELFF. CDR3 sequence (DNA): TGTGCCAGCAGTCCCCGGACAGGGGGGAGGACCGGGGAGCTGTTTTTT.